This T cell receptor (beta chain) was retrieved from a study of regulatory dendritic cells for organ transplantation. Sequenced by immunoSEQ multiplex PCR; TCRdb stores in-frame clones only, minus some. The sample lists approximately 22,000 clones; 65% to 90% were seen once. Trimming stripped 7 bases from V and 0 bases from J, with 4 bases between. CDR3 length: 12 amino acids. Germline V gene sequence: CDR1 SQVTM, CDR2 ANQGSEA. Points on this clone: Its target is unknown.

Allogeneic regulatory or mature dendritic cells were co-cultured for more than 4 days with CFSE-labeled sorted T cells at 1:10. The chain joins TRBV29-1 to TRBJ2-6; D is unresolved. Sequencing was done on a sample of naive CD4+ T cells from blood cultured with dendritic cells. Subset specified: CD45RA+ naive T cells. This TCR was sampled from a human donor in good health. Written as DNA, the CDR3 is TGCAGCGCGTACTCTGGGGCCAACGTCCTGACTTTC. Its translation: CSAYSGANVLTF.